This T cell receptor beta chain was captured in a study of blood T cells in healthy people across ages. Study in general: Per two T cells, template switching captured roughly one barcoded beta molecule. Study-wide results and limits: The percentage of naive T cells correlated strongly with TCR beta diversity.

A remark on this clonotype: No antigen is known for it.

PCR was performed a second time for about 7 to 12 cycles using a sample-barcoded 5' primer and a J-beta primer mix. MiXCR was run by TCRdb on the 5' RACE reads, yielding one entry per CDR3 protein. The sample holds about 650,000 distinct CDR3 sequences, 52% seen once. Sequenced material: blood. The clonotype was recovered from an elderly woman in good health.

The CDR3 here is CASSFAGGGTEAFF. Written as DNA, the CDR3 is TGCGCCAGCAGCTTCGCCGGAGGGGGCACTGAAGCTTTCTTT. The chain joins TRBV5-1 to TRBJ1-1; a weak D match, TRBD1 (6 bases). Germline V CDR1 and CDR2: SGHRS, YFSETQ. The CDR3 runs to 14 residues. V was cut by 2 bases and J by 4 bases, with 12 bases left in between.